The rows below give T cell receptor beta chains drawn from one sample of a study of early T cells in non-severe SARS-CoV-2 infection. TCRdb re-analysed the 5' RACE reads in MiXCR, keeping a single row per CDR3 protein. The sample yields approximately 27,000 distinct CDR3 sequences, under 6% seen once. The sample comprised whole blood. All receptors come from an adult who was a healthcare worker with PCR-confirmed SARS-CoV-2 infection or an uninfected control (not recorded which). CDR3s include the opening cysteine and the closing phenylalanine or tryptophan. The D gene is left open where the match is weak. A clone size is listed for some rows: how often the clone was seen (once, few, many), or a class if it is expanded.

d_gene	v_gene	len	abundance	j_gene	CDR3aa	CDR3nt
-	TRBV24-1	15	many	TRBJ2-2	CATSDWGQNTGELFF	TGTGCCACCAGTGATTGGGGACAAAACACCGGGGAGCTGTTTTTT
TRBD1	TRBV16	14	many	TRBJ1-1	CASSRLDRDTEAFF	TGTGCCAGCAGCCGTCTAGACAGGGACACTGAAGCTTTCTTT
-	TRBV12-3/TRBV12-4	12	few	TRBJ1-2	CASRASNYGYTF	TGTGCCAGCCGGGCCTCAAACTATGGCTACACCTTC
TRBD2	TRBV5-1	14	many	TRBJ2-5	CASSLISGGKTQYF	TGCGCCAGCAGCTTGATCAGCGGGGGGAAGACCCAGTACTTC
TRBD1	TRBV28	15	-	TRBJ2-7	CASSLGGQDFYEQYF	TGTGCCAGCAGTTTAGGGGGACAGGACTTCTACGAGCAGTACTTC
-	TRBV7-6	15	many	TRBJ1-3	CASSLAGVTGNTIYF	TGTGCCAGCAGCTTAGCGGGAGTTACGGGAAACACCATATATTTT
TRBD2	TRBV20-1	18	many	TRBJ2-5	CSARVYRGRATWQETQYF	TGCAGTGCTAGAGTTTATCGCGGGAGGGCGACGTGGCAAGAGACCCAGTACTTC
-	TRBV13	14	many	TRBJ2-7	CASSSFRGAYEQYF	TGTGCCAGCAGCTCCTTCAGGGGAGCCTACGAGCAGTACTTC
-	TRBV5-4	12	many	TRBJ1-1	CASSFPQKEAFF	TGTGCCAGCAGCTTTCCCCAGAAGGAAGCTTTCTTT
-	TRBV3-1	13	many	TRBJ2-7	CASSQGSAAKQYF	TGTGCCAGCAGCCAAGGTTCAGCCGCGAAGCAGTACTTC
-	TRBV28	14	many	TRBJ2-3	CASRDWDSTDTQYF	TGTGCCAGCAGGGACTGGGACAGCACAGATACGCAGTATTTT
TRBD1	TRBV12-3/TRBV12-4	18	-	TRBJ1-1	CASSITGGAPLVDTEAFF	TGTGCCAGCAGTATTACAGGGGGCGCCCCCCTGGTGGACACTGAAGCTTTCTTT
-	TRBV12-3/TRBV12-4	15	-	TRBJ1-5	CASSPTPTGLQPQHF	TGTGCCAGCAGTCCAACCCCTACAGGGTTGCAGCCCCAGCATTTT
TRBD1	TRBV6-1	16	few	TRBJ1-1	CASSRGAGTGGTEAFF	TGTGCCAGCAGCCGAGGGGCCGGGACAGGGGGCACTGAAGCTTTCTTT
TRBD1	TRBV6-5	15	many	TRBJ1-4	CASSRGTGTNEKLFF	TGTGCCAGCAGTCGAGGGACAGGAACTAATGAAAAACTGTTTTTT
TRBD1	TRBV20-1	16	-	TRBJ2-2	CSASLDRGPNTGELFF	TGCAGTGCTAGTCTGGACAGGGGACCCAACACCGGGGAGCTGTTTTTT
TRBD1	TRBV29-1	14	-	TRBJ2-1	CSVLGTGGFDEQFF	TGCAGCGTCCTCGGGACAGGGGGTTTCGATGAGCAGTTCTTC
TRBD2	TRBV28	14	-	TRBJ2-1	CASSLGGGYNEQFF	TGTGCCAGCAGTTTGGGCGGGGGATACAATGAGCAGTTCTTC
-	TRBV21-1	13	medium-sized	TRBJ1-5	CASSKSWGQPQHF	TGTGCCAGCAGCAAAAGCTGGGGCCAGCCCCAGCATTTT
-	TRBV12-2	13	many	TRBJ2-7	CASRFVAFYEQYF	TGTGCAAGTCGCTTTGTGGCTTTCTACGAGCAGTACTTC
TRBD2	TRBV5-8	15	many	TRBJ2-2	CASSLGTRDPGELFF	TGTGCCAGCAGCTTAGGGACTAGAGATCCTGGGGAGCTGTTTTTT
-	TRBV12-3/TRBV12-4	16	many	TRBJ2-3	CASSHSGTLPRDTQYF	TGTGCCAGCAGCCATTCCGGGACACTACCTCGGGATACGCAGTATTTT
TRBD1	TRBV12-3/TRBV12-4	15	few	TRBJ1-6	CASSLTDRGISPLHF	TGTGCCAGCAGTTTAACGGACAGGGGGATTTCACCCCTCCACTTT
TRBD1	TRBV18	16	-	TRBJ1-4	CASSPGVNRGTEKLFF	TGTGCCAGCTCACCGGGTGTAAACAGGGGCACGGAAAAACTGTTTTTT
-	TRBV5-5	11	many	TRBJ1-1	CASSLRAEAFF	TGTGCCAGCAGCTTGAGGGCTGAAGCTTTCTTT
TRBD2	TRBV9	16	few	TRBJ2-1	CASSPRGTSSYNEQFF	TGTGCCAGCAGCCCTCGGGGGACTAGCTCCTACAATGAGCAGTTCTTC
-	TRBV9	13	-	TRBJ2-1	CASSVSRGNEQFF	TGTGCCAGCAGCGTTTCCAGGGGAAATGAGCAGTTCTTC
-	TRBV10-3	12	-	TRBJ2-7	CAISEASYEQYF	TGTGCCATCAGTGAGGCCTCCTACGAGCAGTACTTC
-	TRBV20-1	14	few	TRBJ2-2	CSASRGANTGELFF	TGCAGTGCTAGTCGAGGAGCGAACACCGGGGAGCTGTTTTTT
-	TRBV11-2	13	few	TRBJ2-5	CASSAGRQETQYF	TGTGCCAGCAGCGCCGGACGGCAAGAGACCCAGTACTTC
TRBD2	TRBV3-1	15	-	TRBJ2-7	CASSLGRGSSYEQYF	TGTGCCAGCAGCCTTGGCCGCGGGAGCTCCTACGAGCAGTACTTC
-	TRBV4-1	15	few	TRBJ1-4	CASSQQDLLNEKLFF	TGCGCCAGCAGCCAACAAGACCTCCTTAATGAAAAACTGTTTTTT
TRBD1	TRBV6-6	15	few	TRBJ1-6	CASIDRGSSRRTLHF	TGTGCCAGCATCGACAGGGGGAGCTCCAGGAGGACCCTCCACTTT
-	TRBV13	14	many	TRBJ2-2	CASSANSNTGELFF	TGTGCCAGCAGCGCCAACTCGAACACCGGGGAGCTGTTTTTT
TRBD1	TRBV11-3	15	-	TRBJ1-2	CASSSTGRGPDGYTF	TGTGCCAGCAGCTCGACAGGGAGGGGACCTGATGGCTACACCTTC
TRBD2	TRBV20-1	15	many	TRBJ2-7	CSASGRGLAAYEQYF	TGCAGTGCTAGCGGGCGGGGACTAGCGGCCTACGAGCAGTACTTC
-	TRBV7-4	22	few	TRBJ2-5	CASSRQTGWGTELRSRQETQYF	TGTGCCAGCAGCCGTCAAACCGGCTGGGGGACTGAGTTACGGAGTAGGCAAGAGACCCAGTACTTC
TRBD2	TRBV7-2	12	medium-sized	TRBJ2-7	CASSGRVGEQYF	TGTGCCAGCAGCGGGAGGGTCGGGGAGCAGTACTTC
TRBD2	TRBV7-2	15	-	TRBJ2-3	CASCRAGGHADTQYF	TGTGCCAGCTGTCGAGCGGGGGGGCATGCTGATACGCAGTATTTT
-	TRBV2	15	many	TRBJ2-7	CASTKPTGSSYEQYF	TGTGCCAGCACTAAGCCTACAGGGAGCTCCTACGAGCAGTACTTC
-	TRBV20-1	16	many	TRBJ2-3	CSAVFKGPEGLDKQYF	TGCAGTGCTGTATTTAAAGGACCCGAGGGGTTGGATAAGCAGTATTTT
-	TRBV20-1	13	many	TRBJ2-7	CSARRGVLYEQYF	TGCAGTGCTAGGCGCGGGGTTCTCTACGAGCAGTACTTC
TRBD1	TRBV4-1	17	-	TRBJ1-4	CASSHPTPGQGGEKLFF	TGCGCCAGCAGCCACCCCACCCCGGGACAGGGGGGTGAAAAACTGTTTTTT
-	TRBV11-2	15	many	TRBJ2-1	CASSLDWGAYNEQFF	TGTGCCAGCAGCTTAGACTGGGGGGCTTACAATGAGCAGTTCTTC
-	TRBV19	14	many	TRBJ1-6	CASQDSSYNSPLHF	TGTGCCAGCCAGGACAGCTCCTATAATTCACCCCTCCACTTT
TRBD2	TRBV13	13	-	TRBJ2-7	CASSQLAAYEQYF	TGTGCCAGCAGCCAACTAGCGGCCTACGAGCAGTACTTC
-	TRBV21-1	14	-	TRBJ1-4	CASSKQTTNEKLFF	TGTGCCAGCAGCAAACAGACAACTAATGAAAAACTGTTTTTT
-	TRBV28	13	many	TRBJ1-1	CASSVDKNTEAFF	TGTGCCAGCAGCGTTGACAAGAACACTGAAGCTTTCTTT
-	TRBV11-2	13	medium-sized	TRBJ1-6	CASSVPGSSPLHF	TGTGCCAGCAGCGTCCCAGGGAGTTCACCCCTCCACTTT
-	TRBV7-3	14	many	TRBJ2-5	CASSITGTQETQYF	TGTGCCAGCAGCATTACCGGGACCCAAGAGACCCAGTACTTC
TRBD2	TRBV6-6	14	few	TRBJ2-1	CASSAGGEYNEQFF	TGTGCCAGTTCCGCGGGGGGAGAGTACAATGAGCAGTTCTTC
TRBD2	TRBV2	13	many	TRBJ2-1	CASSVLAGVEQFF	TGTGCCAGCAGTGTACTAGCGGGAGTAGAGCAGTTCTTC